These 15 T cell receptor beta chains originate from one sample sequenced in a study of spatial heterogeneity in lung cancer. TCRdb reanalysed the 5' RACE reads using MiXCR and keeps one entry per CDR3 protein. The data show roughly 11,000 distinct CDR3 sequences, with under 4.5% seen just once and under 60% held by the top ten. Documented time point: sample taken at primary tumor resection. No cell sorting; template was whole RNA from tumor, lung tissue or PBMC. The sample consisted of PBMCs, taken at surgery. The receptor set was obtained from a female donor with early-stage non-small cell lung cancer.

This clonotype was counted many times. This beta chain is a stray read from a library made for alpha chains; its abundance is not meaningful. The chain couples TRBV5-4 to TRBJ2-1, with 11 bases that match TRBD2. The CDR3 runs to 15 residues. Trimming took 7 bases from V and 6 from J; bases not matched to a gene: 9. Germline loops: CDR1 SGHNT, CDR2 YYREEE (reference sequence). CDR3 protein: CASRSGLAGLNEQFF. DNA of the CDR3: TGTGCCAGCCGATCCGGACTAGCGGGCCTCAATGAGCAGTTCTTC.

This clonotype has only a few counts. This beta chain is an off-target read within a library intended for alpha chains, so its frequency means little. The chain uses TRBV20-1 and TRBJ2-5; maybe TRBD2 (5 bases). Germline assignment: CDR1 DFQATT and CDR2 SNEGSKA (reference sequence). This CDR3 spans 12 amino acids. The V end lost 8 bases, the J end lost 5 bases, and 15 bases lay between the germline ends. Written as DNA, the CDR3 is TGCAGTCTCGCGCCACGGGGTGAGACCCAGTACTTC. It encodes CSLAPRGETQYF.

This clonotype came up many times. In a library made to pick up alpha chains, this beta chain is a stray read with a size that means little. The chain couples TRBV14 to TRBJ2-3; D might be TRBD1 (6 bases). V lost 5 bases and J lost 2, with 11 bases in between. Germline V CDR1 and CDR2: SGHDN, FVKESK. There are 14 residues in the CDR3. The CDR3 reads CASSSGQFTDTQYF. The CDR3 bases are TGTGCCAGCAGCTCCGGACAGTTCACAGATACGCAGTATTTT.

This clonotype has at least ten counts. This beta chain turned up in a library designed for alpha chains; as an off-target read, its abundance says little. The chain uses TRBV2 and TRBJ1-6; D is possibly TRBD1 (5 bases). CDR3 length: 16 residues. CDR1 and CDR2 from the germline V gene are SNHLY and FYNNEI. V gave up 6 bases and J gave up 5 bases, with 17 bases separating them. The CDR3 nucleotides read TGTGCCAGCAGCGATACGGGGGGAAGAAATAATTCACCCCTCCACTTT. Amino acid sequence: CASSDTGGRNNSPLHF.

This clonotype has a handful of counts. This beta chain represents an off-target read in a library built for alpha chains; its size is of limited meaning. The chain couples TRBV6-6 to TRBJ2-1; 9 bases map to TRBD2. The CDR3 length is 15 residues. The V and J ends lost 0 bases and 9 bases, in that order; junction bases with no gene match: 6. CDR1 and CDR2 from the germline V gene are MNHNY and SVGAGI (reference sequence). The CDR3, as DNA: TGTGCCAGCAGTTACTCCGGCGGGGGGGCCGCTGAGCAGTTCTTC. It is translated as CASSYSGGGAAEQFF.

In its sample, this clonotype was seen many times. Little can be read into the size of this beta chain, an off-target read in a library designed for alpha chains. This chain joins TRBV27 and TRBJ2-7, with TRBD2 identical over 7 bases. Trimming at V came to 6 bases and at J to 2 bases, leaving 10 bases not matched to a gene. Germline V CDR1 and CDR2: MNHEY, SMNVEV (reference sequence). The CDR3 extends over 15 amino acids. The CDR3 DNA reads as TGTGCCAGCAGCCCCTCACTAGCGAACCCCTACGAGCAGTACTTC. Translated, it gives CASSPSLANPYEQYF.

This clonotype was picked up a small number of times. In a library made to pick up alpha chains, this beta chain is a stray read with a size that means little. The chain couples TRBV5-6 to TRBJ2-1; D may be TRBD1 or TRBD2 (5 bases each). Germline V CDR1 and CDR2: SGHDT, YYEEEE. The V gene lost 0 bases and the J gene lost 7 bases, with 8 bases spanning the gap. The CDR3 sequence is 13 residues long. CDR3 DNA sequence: TGTGCCAGCAGCTTGGTCAGGGAGAATGAGCAGTTCTTC. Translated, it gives CASSLVRENEQFF.

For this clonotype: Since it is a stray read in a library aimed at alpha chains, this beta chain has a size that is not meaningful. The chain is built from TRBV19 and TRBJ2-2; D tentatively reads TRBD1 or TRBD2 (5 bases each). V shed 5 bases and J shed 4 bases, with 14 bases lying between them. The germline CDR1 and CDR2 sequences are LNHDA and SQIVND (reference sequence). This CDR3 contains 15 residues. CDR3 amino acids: CASSVVGTFTGELFF. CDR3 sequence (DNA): TGTGCCAGTAGTGTCGTTGGGACCTTCACCGGGGAGCTGTTTTTT. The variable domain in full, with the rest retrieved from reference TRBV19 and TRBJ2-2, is DGGITQSPKYLFRKEGQNVTLSCEQNLNHDAMYWYRQDPGQGLRLIYYSQIVNDFQKGDIAEGYSVSREKKESFPLTVTSAQKNPTAFYLCASSVVGTFTGELFFGEGSRLTVL.

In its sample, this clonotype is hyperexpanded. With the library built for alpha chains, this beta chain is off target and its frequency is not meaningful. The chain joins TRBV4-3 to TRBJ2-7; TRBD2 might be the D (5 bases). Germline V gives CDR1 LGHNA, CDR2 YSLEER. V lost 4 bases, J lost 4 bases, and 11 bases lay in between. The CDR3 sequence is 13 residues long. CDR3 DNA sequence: TGCGCCAGCAGCCGGGAGCTGGGGTACGAGCAGTACTTC. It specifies CASSRELGYEQYF.

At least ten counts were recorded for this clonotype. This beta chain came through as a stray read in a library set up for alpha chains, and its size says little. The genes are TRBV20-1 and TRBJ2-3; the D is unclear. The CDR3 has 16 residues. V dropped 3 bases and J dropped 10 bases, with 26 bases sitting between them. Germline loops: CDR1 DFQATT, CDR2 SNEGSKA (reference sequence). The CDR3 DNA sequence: TGCAGTGCTAGGTTACCGGCGGAGCCCGTTCAAGAATCGCAGTATTTT. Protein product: CSARLPAEPVQESQYF.

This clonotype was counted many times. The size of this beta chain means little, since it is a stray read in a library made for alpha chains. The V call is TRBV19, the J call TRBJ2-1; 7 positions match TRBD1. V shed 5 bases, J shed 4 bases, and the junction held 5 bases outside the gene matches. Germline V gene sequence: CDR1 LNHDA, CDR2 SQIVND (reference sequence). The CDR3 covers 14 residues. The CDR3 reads CASSDGTAYNEQFF. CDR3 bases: TGTGCCAGTAGTGATGGGACAGCTTACAATGAGCAGTTCTTC.

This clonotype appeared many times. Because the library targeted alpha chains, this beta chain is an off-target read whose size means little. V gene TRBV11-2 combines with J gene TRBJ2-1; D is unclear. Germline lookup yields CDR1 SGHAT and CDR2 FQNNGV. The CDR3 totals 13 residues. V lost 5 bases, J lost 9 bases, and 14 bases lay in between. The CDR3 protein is CASSDTMVGEQFF. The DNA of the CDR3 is TGTGCCAGCAGCGACACCATGGTCGGTGAGCAGTTCTTC.

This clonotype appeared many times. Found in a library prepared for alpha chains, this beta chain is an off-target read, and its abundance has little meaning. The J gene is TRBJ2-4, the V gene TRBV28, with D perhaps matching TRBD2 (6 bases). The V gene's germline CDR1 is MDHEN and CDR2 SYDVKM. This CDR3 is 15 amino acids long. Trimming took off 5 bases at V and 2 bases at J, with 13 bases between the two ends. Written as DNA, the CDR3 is TGTGCCAGCAGTAATTACGGGGGATCCAAAAACATTCAGTACTTC. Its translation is CASSNYGGSKNIQYF.

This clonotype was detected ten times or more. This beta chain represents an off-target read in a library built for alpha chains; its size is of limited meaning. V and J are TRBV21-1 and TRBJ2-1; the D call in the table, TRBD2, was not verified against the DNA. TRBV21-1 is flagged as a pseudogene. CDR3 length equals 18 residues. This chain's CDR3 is CASIPEAGLAGGPDEQFF. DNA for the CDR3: TGTGCCAGCATCCCAGAAGCGGGACTAGCGGGAGGGCCCGATGAGCAGTTCTTC.

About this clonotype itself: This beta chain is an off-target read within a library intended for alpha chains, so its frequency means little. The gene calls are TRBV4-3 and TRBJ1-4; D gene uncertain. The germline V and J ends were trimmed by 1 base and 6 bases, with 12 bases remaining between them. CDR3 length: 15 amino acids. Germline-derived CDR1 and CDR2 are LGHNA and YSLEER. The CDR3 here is CASSQGGGVYEKLFF. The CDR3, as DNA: TGCGCCAGCAGCCAAGGAGGCGGAGTTTATGAAAAACTGTTTTTT.